This T cell receptor beta chain stems from a study of neoadjuvant nivolumab and ipilimumab in lung cancer. Notes on the study in general: Only two of four nivolumab-treated tumors gained richness and clonality by surgery. Pathologic regression was not significantly tied to TCR clonality.

The protocol was immunoSEQ multiplex PCR, while the TCRdb copy is restricted to in-frame clones and leaves out a portion. This sample carries more than 25,000 clones, about 81% of them seen once, and the ten largest clones take approximately 8.6%. With regard to this clone: What it recognizes is unknown.

V shed 4 bases, J shed 1 base, and the junction held 7 bases outside the gene matches. This CDR3 spans 15 amino acids. CDR1 is SQVTM and CDR2 is ANQGSEA in the germline V gene. Sequencing used tumor tissue, obtained after neoadjuvant nivolumab, alone or with ipilimumab, at or shortly before surgery. J is TRBJ2-3 and V is TRBV29-1, with TRBD2 matching over 8 bases. The TCR comes from an adult with non-small cell lung cancer. For the CDR3, the DNA is TGCAGCGTTGGAACTAGCGGAGCCCGCACAGATACGCAGTATTTT. This codes for CSVGTSGARTDTQYF.